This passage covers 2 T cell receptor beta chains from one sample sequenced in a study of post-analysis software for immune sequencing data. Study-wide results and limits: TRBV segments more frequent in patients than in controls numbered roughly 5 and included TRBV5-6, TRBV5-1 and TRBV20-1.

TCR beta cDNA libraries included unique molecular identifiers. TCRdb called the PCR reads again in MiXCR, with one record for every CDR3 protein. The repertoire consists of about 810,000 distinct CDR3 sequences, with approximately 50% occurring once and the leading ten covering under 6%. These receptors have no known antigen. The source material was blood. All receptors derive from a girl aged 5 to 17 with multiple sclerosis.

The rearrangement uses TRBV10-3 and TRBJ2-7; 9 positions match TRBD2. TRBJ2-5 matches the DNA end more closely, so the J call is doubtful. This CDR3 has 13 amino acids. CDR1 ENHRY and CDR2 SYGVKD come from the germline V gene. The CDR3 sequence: CAITGTSTETQYF. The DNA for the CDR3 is TGTGCCATCACCGGGACTAGCACAGAGACCCAGTACTTC.

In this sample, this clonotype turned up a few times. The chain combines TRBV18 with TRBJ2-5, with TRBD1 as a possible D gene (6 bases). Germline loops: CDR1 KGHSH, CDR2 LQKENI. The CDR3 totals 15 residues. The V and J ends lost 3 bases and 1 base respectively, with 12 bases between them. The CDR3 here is CASSPTTGFQETQYF. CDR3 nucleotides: TGTGCCAGCTCACCGACAACAGGGTTCCAAGAGACCCAGTACTTC.